This record looks at one T cell receptor beta chain sequence and its context. Its antigen is not identified. 60 Vbeta and 13 Jbeta primers were used in PCR. In the source study's methods: In a later analysis, roughly 11 million of approximately 80 million unique beta chains occurred in at least two donors. This table comes from immunoSEQ multiplex PCR, and its TCRdb copy is limited to in-frame clones, with some not included. Clone size and V and J calls were adopted from that table, with D and trimming inferred from the DNA. The repertoire holds about 180,000 clones, around four fifths seen once, with about 1.5% in the top ten. The sample belongs to a study of cytomegalovirus exposure and HLA in healthy donors. Study overall: Drawn from HLA-typed donors, 65 million to 100 million unique TCRs were held in an early data release. The study's findings and limits: Presence/absence analyses treated sequencing depth as roughly uniform across donors. A later analysis linked a missense DCLRE1C variant to TCR beta V- and J-gene trimming.

Per the germline V gene, CDR1 is MNHNY and CDR2 is SVGAGI (reference sequence). V lost 7 bases to trimming and J lost 9 bases; unmatched junction nucleotides: 9. The CDR3 sequence is 14 residues long. Sample: PBMCs. The chain combines TRBV6-6 with TRBJ2-1; 10 nucleotides align to TRBD1. The receptor's source is a man between 18 and 35 years old in good health and CMV-seronegative. Written as DNA, the CDR3 is TGTGCCAGCAAGACAGGGGGCGACACGGGTGAGCAGTTCTTC. Translating it yields CASKTGGDTGEQFF.